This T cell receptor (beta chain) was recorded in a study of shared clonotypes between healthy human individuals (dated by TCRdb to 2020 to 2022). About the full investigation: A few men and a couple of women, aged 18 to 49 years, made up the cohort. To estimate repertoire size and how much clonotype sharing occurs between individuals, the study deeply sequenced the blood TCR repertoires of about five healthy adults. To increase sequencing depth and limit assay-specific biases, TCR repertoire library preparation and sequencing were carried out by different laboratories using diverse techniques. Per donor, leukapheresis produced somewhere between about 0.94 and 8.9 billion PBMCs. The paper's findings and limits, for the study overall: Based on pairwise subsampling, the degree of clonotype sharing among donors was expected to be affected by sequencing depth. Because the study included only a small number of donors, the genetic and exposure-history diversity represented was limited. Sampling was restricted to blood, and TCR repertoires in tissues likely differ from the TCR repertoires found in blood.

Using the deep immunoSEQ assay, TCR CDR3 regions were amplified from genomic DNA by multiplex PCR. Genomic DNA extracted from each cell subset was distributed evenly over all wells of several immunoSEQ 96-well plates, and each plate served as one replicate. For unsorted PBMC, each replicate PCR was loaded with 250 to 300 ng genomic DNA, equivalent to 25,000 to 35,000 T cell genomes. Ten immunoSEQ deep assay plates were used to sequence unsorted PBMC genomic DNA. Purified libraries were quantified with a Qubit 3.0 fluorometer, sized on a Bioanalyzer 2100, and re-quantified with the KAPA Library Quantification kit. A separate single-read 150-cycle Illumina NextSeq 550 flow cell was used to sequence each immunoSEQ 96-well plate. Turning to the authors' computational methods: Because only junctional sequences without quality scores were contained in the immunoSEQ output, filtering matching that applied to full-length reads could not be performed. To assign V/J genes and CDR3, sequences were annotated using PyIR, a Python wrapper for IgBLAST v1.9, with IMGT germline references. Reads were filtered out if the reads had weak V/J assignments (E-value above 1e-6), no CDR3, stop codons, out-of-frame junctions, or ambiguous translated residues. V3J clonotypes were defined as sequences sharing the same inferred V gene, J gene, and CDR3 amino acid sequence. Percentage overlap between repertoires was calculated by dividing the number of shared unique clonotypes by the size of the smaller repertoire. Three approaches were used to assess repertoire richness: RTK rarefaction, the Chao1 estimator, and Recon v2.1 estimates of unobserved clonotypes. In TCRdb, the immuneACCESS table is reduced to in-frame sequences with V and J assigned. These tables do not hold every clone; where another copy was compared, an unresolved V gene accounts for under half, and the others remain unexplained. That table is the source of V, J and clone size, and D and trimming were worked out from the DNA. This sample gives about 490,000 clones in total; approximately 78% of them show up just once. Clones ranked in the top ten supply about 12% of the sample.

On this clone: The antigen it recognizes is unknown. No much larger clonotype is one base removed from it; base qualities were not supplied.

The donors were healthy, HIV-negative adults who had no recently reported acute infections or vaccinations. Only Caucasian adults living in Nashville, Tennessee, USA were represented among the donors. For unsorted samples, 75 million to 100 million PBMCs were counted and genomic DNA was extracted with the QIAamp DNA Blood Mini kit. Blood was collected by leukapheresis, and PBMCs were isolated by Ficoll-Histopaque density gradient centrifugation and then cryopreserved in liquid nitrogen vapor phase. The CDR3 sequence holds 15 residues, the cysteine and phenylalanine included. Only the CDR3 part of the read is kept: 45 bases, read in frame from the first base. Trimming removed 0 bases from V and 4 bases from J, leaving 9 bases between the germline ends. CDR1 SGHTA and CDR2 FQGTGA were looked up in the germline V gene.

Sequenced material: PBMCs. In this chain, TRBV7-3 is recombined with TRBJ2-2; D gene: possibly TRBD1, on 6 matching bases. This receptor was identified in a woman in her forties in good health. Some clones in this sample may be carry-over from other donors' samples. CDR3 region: CASSLTGTPTGELFF. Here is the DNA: TGTGCCAGCAGCTTAACTGGGACACCCACCGGGGAGCTGTTTTTT.